This is a list of T cell receptor beta chains from one sample in a study of T cell repertoires in cytomegalovirus infection. Their antigens remain unidentified. Using its own MiXCR run on the reads, TCRdb lists one record per CDR3 protein. Of hundreds of thousands of distinct CDR3 sequences in the sample, roughly a third were seen once. Source: cultured PBMCs, taken from culture after CMV antigen stimulation. The source of these receptors is a human donor in good health (CMV status not recorded). Some clones in this sample may be carry-over from other donors' samples. CDR3s include the opening cysteine and the closing phenylalanine or tryptophan. The order of the fields is CDR3 DNA, CDR3 protein, D gene, J gene, clone size, V gene. D genes are given only for firm matches. The size field is filled for only some rows; it gives once, few, many or a size class.

TGTGCCAGCAGTTTAGGGAACCAGCGAGCCTACGAGCAGTACTTC | CASSLGNQRAYEQYF | . | TRBJ2-7 | . | TRBV28
TGTGCCAGCAGCTCCGGGGGGGCCTACGAGCAGTACTTC | CASSSGGAYEQYF | TRBD2 | TRBJ2-7 | many | TRBV7-2
TGTGCCAGCAGTCCCCTCGGACTAGCGGAGAACACCGGGGAGCTGTTTTTT | CASSPLGLAENTGELFF | TRBD2 | TRBJ2-2 | few | TRBV27
TGTGCCAGCGAGATGGGAAACAATGAGCAGTTCTTC | CASEMGNNEQFF | . | TRBJ2-1 | few | TRBV28
TGTGCCAGCAGCCCACGGGACTGGCACACAGATACGCAGTATTTT | CASSPRDWHTDTQYF | . | TRBJ2-3 | . | TRBV28
TGTGCCAGCAGGGAAGTAAGACAGTCAAAAAACTATGGCTACACCTTC | CASREVRQSKNYGYTF | . | TRBJ1-2 | . | TRBV5-3
TGTGCCAGCAGTTACCGACCGGGACTAGTATCCAATGAGCAGTTCTTC | CASSYRPGLVSNEQFF | TRBD2 | TRBJ2-1 | few | TRBV6-2/TRBV6-3
TGCAGCGCCCCGGGACAGGGCTCGCCTGGCTACACCTTC | CSAPGQGSPGYTF | TRBD1 | TRBJ1-2 | few | TRBV29-1
TGCAGCACTAGGGGGGGACCCCGAATGGACAGAGACAATGAGCAGTTCTTC | CSTRGGPRMDRDNEQFF | . | TRBJ2-1 | . | TRBV29-1
TGCAGTGTTAACCCCAGGGGGAAGGCTTTGAATGAGCAGTTCTTC | CSVNPRGKALNEQFF | TRBD1 | TRBJ2-1 | few | TRBV20-1
TGTGCCAGCAGCAGATCAACCACAACTCAGCAGTACTTC | CASSRSTTTQQYF | . | TRBJ2-7 | few | TRBV7-2
TGTGCCAGCAGCTTAATGAGCTCTGGAAACACCATATATTTT | CASSLMSSGNTIYF | . | TRBJ1-3 | many | TRBV7-2
TGCAGTGCCACCACCGGACAGAATCAGCCCCAGCATTTT | CSATTGQNQPQHF | . | TRBJ1-5 | once | TRBV20-1
TGTGCCAGCAGCTTAATAGGACAGGGAGCTAACTATGGCTACACCTTC | CASSLIGQGANYGYTF | TRBD1 | TRBJ1-2 | many | TRBV7-2
TGTGCCAGCAGTTCTACTAGCGGGAGGGAGGAGACCCAGTACTTC | CASSSTSGREETQYF | TRBD2 | TRBJ2-5 | few | TRBV12-3/TRBV12-4
TGCAGTGCTGCCGACCAGGGCACGGGAAACACCATATATTTT | CSAADQGTGNTIYF | . | TRBJ1-3 | few | TRBV20-1
TGTGCCACCAGTGATTTGTTTAGCAATCAGCCCCAGCATTTT | CATSDLFSNQPQHF | . | TRBJ1-5 | . | TRBV24-1
TGCGCCAGCAGCCAAGCCAGGACTAGCGGGAGAAACATTCAGTACTTC | CASSQARTSGRNIQYF | TRBD2 | TRBJ2-4 | few | TRBV4-1
TGTGCCAGCACTGGACATGGACGAGAGACCCAGTACTTC | CASTGHGRETQYF | . | TRBJ2-5 | . | TRBV2
TGTGCCAGCAGCTTTAGAACTGGGGAGCAGTACTTC | CASSFRTGEQYF | . | TRBJ2-7 | . | TRBV7-9
TGTGCCAGCAGTTTAGGGGGGCATGGCACTGAAGCTTTCTTT | CASSLGGHGTEAFF | . | TRBJ1-1 | many | TRBV12-3/TRBV12-4
TGTGCCAGCAGTTTATTTGCGGGAGGCTACGAGCAGTACTTC | CASSLFAGGYEQYF | TRBD2 | TRBJ2-7 | few | TRBV28
TGTGCCAGCAGCGGTCACGGCCACTACAATGAGCAGTTCTTC | CASSGHGHYNEQFF | . | TRBJ2-1 | few | TRBV7-9
TGTGCCAGTAGTATCTCGGGACAGGGCGAAGGCTACACCTTC | CASSISGQGEGYTF | TRBD1 | TRBJ1-2 | few | TRBV19
TGTGCCAGTGGCAATAGGGACGGCTATGGCTACACCTTC | CASGNRDGYGYTF | . | TRBJ1-2 | . | TRBV19
TGTGCCAGCAGGACAGGGGGTAGAGATACGCAGTATTTT | CASRTGGRDTQYF | TRBD1 | TRBJ2-3 | . | TRBV27
TGCGCCAGCGGGACAGGGGACCCTGGAAACACCATATATTTT | CASGTGDPGNTIYF | TRBD1 | TRBJ1-3 | once | TRBV5-1
TGTGCCAGTAGTATCACTAGCATCCCCTACAATGAGCAGTTCTTC | CASSITSIPYNEQFF | . | TRBJ2-1 | . | TRBV19
TGTGCCAGCAGCTTCCCCAGGGATACGCAGTATTTT | CASSFPRDTQYF | . | TRBJ2-3 | many | TRBV7-2
TGTGCCAGCAGCTTCGGGACCCGCACCGGGGAGCTGTTTTTT | CASSFGTRTGELFF | . | TRBJ2-2 | few | TRBV7-8
TGTGCCAGCAGTGATAAAGGACTGGGGGATCAAGAGACCCAGTACTTC | CASSDKGLGDQETQYF | . | TRBJ2-5 | . | TRBV6-1
TGCGCCAGCAGTCTAACGGGACATTTGAACACTGAAGCTTTCTTT | CASSLTGHLNTEAFF | . | TRBJ1-1 | . | TRBV4-1
TGTGCCAGCAGTTTAGTGGAGGGGCAGCCCCAGCATTTT | CASSLVEGQPQHF | . | TRBJ1-5 | many | TRBV27
TGTGCCAGTAGGAAGGATGCCAGATCCACCGGGGAGCTGTTTTTT | CASRKDARSTGELFF | . | TRBJ2-2 | few | TRBV19
TGTGCCAGCAGTTCCCAGGGCCCTTATATGGGCAATGAGCAGTTCTTC | CASSSQGPYMGNEQFF | . | TRBJ2-1 | few | TRBV28
TGTGCCAGCAGCTTTGGCTACTCCTACGAGCAGTACTTC | CASSFGYSYEQYF | . | TRBJ2-7 | many | TRBV7-2
TGTGCCAGCAGCTTAGATAAACTAGCGGGAGGGATGTCAGATACGCAGTATTTT | CASSLDKLAGGMSDTQYF | TRBD2 | TRBJ2-3 | few | TRBV7-2
TGTGCCAGCTCACAAACGGGACCCGGGGAGCAGTACTTC | CASSQTGPGEQYF | . | TRBJ2-7 | . | TRBV18
TGTGCCAGTAGTATTTTGGGCAGTCTGAACACTGAAGCTTTCTTT | CASSILGSLNTEAFF | . | TRBJ1-1 | . | TRBV19
TGCAGCGTGCGGACAGGTGGGGATGGCTACACCTTC | CSVRTGGDGYTF | TRBD1 | TRBJ1-2 | few | TRBV29-1
TGCAGTGCTAGAGTATCGGGCATAGATACGCAGTATTTT | CSARVSGIDTQYF | . | TRBJ2-3 | . | TRBV20-1
TGCAGTGCACAGTCCGACTATGGCTACACCTTC | CSAQSDYGYTF | . | TRBJ1-2 | . | TRBV20-1
TGCGCCAGCAGCCATGGCGCGTCAGGGAGCACTGAAGCTTTCTTT | CASSHGASGSTEAFF | . | TRBJ1-1 | many | TRBV4-3
TGTGCCAGTAGTATATGGGGGCCGGAGAATCAGCCCCAGCATTTT | CASSIWGPENQPQHF | . | TRBJ1-5 | . | TRBV19
TGTGCCAGTCGCGCGGGGGGGGGCAGCAATCAGCCCCAGCATTTT | CASRAGGGSNQPQHF | . | TRBJ1-5 | many | TRBV7-2
TGCAGTGCTAGATACGGACTAGCGATGAATGAGCAGTTCTTC | CSARYGLAMNEQFF | TRBD2 | TRBJ2-1 | . | TRBV20-1
TGTGCCAGCAGTTTCGCAGTTCGAGCCATTACCTACAATGAGCAGTTCTTC | CASSFAVRAITYNEQFF | . | TRBJ2-1 | few | TRBV6-2/TRBV6-3
TGTGCCAGTAGTTCGCCGACTAGCAGGTCTGAGCAGTTCTTC | CASSSPTSRSEQFF | TRBD2 | TRBJ2-1 | . | TRBV19
TGTGCCAGCAGCCCCCAGTCGGGAAACACCATATATTTT | CASSPQSGNTIYF | . | TRBJ1-3 | few | TRBV12-3/TRBV12-4
TGTGCCAGCAGACGGACGGTGGACACTGAAGCTTTCTTT | CASRRTVDTEAFF | . | TRBJ1-1 | . | TRBV11-2
TGCAGTGCTAGCAGACTAGCGGGAGGGCCGGCAGATACGCAGTATTTT | CSASRLAGGPADTQYF | TRBD2 | TRBJ2-3 | . | TRBV20-1
TGTGCCAGCAGAACTAGGGGGTCAGCAGATACGCAGTATTTT | CASRTRGSADTQYF | . | TRBJ2-3 | few | TRBV5-4
TGTGCCAGCAGCCAGGCAGGCTTTAGCGGGAGGGCCCCTCTCAGTGAGCAGTTCTTC | CASSQAGFSGRAPLSEQFF | TRBD2 | TRBJ2-1 | few | TRBV7-8